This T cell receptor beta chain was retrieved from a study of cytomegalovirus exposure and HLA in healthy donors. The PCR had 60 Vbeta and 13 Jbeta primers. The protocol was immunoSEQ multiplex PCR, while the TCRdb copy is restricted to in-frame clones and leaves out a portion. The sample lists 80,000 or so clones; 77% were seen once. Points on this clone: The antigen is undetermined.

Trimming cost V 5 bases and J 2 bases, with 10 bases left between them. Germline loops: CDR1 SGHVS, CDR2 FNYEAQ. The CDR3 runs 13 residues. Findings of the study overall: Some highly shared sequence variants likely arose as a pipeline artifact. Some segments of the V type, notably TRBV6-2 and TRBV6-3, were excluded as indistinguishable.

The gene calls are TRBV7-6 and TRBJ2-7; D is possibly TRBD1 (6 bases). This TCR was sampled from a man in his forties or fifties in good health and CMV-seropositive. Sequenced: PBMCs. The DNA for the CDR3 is TGTGCCAGCAGCCCTACAGGGACCTACGAGCAGTACTTC. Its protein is CASSPTGTYEQYF.